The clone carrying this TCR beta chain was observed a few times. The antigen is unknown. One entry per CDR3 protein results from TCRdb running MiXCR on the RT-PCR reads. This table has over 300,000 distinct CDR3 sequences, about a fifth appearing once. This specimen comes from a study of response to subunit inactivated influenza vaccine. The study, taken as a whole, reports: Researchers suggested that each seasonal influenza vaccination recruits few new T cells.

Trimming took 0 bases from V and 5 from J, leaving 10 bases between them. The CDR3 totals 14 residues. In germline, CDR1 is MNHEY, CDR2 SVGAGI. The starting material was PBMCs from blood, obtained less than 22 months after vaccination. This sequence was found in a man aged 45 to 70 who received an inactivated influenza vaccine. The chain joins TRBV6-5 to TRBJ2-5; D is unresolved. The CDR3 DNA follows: TGTGCCAGCAGTTACTCGGTGGGGTATGAGACCCAGTACTTC. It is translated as CASSYSVGYETQYF.